This paragraph covers one T cell receptor (beta chain) sequence. Together with a sample-barcoded 5' primer, a J-beta primer mix was included in a second PCR lasting about 6 to 12 cycles. Using its own MiXCR run on the 5' RACE reads, TCRdb lists one record per CDR3 protein. The table includes 1,500,000 or so distinct CDR3 sequences, around 59% detected once. The data were obtained in a study of blood T cells in healthy people across ages. The material sequenced was blood. This clonotype originated in a man in his late teens or twenties in good health.

This chain's CDR3 is CSAPPRTKPEETQYF. The CDR3 region has the DNA TGCAGTGCTCCCCCAAGAACTAAACCCGAAGAGACCCAGTACTTC. This rearrangement joins TRBV20-1 to TRBJ2-5; D not certain. In germline, CDR1 is DFQATT, CDR2 SNEGSKA (reference sequence). Trimming took off 5 bases at V and 3 bases at J, with 19 bases between the two ends. The CDR3 totals 15 residues.